The clone carrying this T cell receptor beta chain qualifies as large (0.1 to 1%). Its antigen remains unknown. CD25-based Treg depletion was applied to purified naive CD4+ T cells. Amplification of TRBV12-4/TRBJ1-2 clonotypes used adaptor-ligated barcode primers. TCRdb re-analysed the multiplex PCR reads in MiXCR, keeping a single row per CDR3 protein. The table records about 400 distinct CDR3 sequences, 2.5% to 3.5% of them present only once. The V end was cut by 0 bases, the J end by 2 bases, with 10 bases between. The CDR3 is 15 residues long. Study findings and constraints: Tumor memory CD4+ T cell TCR gene usage clustered with blood and lymph node memory CD4+ cells and lymph node naive CD4+ cells. Under 2.4% of tumor Treg sequences matched blood Tregs or memory cells.

This TCR was sampled from a female donor with breast cancer. This chain uses TRBV12-3 or TRBV12-4 with TRBJ1-2, with D hard to call. The specimen was tumor-infiltrating naive CD4+ T cells sorted from the breast tumor. The subset is: naive CD4+ T cells, CD4+CD45RA+CD25-. CDR3 sequence: CASSLARGTNYGYTF. The CDR3 nucleotides read TGTGCCAGCAGTTTAGCGAGAGGCACAAACTATGGCTACACCTTC.